This is a list of T cell receptor beta chains from one sample in a study of CD8 T cells in ankylosing spondylitis. TCRdb ran MiXCR on the 5' RACE reads and lists one entry per CDR3 protein. Altogether about 220,000 distinct CDR3 sequences are present, 25% to 30% being singletons, with the ten largest covering under 8%. The sample comprised blood, either unsorted or a sorted T cell fraction (not recorded which). The receptors stem from a male donor with ankylosing spondylitis or in good health (not recorded which). Each CDR3 is given with its conserved first and last residue. D genes are given only for firm matches. Clone size is given for some rows only: seen once, a few or many times, or a class if the clone is expanded.

TRBV7-9	NA	TRBJ1-2	14	many	CASSLSSGNYGYTF	TGTGCCAGCAGCTTATCATCAGGGAACTATGGCTACACCTTC
TRBV11-2	NA	TRBJ1-4	14	many	CASSVRGITEKLFF	TGTGCCAGCAGCGTCAGGGGAATCACTGAAAAACTGTTTTTT
TRBV7-2	NA	TRBJ2-7	12	once	CASSLVTGEQYF	TGTGCCAGCAGCTTAGTGACGGGTGAGCAGTACTTC
TRBV20-1	TRBD2	TRBJ2-1	18	NA	CSALPGLASVRAYNEQFF	TGCAGTGCTCTACCGGGACTAGCGTCGGTGAGGGCCTACAATGAGCAGTTCTTC
TRBV7-9	NA	TRBJ1-5	16	few	CASSLGIQEMDQPQHF	TGTGCCAGCAGCTTAGGAATTCAGGAGATGGATCAGCCCCAGCATTTT
TRBV6-1	NA	TRBJ1-4	14	many	CASRWGSGEEKLFF	TGTGCCAGCAGGTGGGGGTCAGGAGAGGAAAAACTGTTTTTT
TRBV29-1	NA	TRBJ1-1	13	few	CSVGGGLDTEAFF	TGCAGCGTTGGTGGGGGGTTGGACACTGAAGCTTTCTTT
TRBV12-5	NA	TRBJ2-1	13	NA	CATSGHLRNEQFF	TGTGCTACGAGCGGTCATCTTCGGAATGAGCAGTTCTTC
TRBV6-2/TRBV6-3	NA	TRBJ1-2	13	many	CASSPDRIGGYTF	TGTGCCAGCAGCCCCGACAGGATCGGTGGCTACACCTTC
TRBV29-1	TRBD1	TRBJ2-1	13	many	CSVGQGARNEQFF	TGCAGCGTAGGACAGGGGGCTCGCAATGAGCAGTTCTTC
TRBV14	TRBD2	TRBJ2-1	16	many	CASSLMGGGSSNEQFF	TGTGCCAGCAGCCTAATGGGAGGCGGGAGTTCGAATGAGCAGTTCTTC
TRBV7-3	NA	TRBJ2-3	13	NA	CASSLTWSDTQYF	TGTGCCAGCAGCTTAACGTGGTCAGATACGCAGTATTTT
TRBV5-1	TRBD1	TRBJ2-2	15	many	CASSLPDRAAGELFF	TGCGCCAGCAGCTTACCGGACAGGGCTGCCGGGGAGCTGTTTTTT
TRBV29-1	NA	TRBJ1-3	16	NA	CSVEDRSVFSGNTIYF	TGCAGCGTTGAAGATCGATCGGTTTTCTCTGGAAACACCATATATTTT
TRBV6-2/TRBV6-3	TRBD2	TRBJ2-1	16	many	CASSYSNLAGYNEQFF	TGTGCCAGCAGTTACTCGAACCTAGCGGGCTACAATGAGCAGTTCTTC